A single sample gave rise to the 2 T cell receptor beta chains below, sequenced in a study of T-cell memory formation after mild COVID-19. TCRdb reprocessed the 5' RACE reads with MiXCR, giving one entry per CDR3 protein. Among 400,000 or so distinct CDR3 sequences listed, about 20% were seen once. Material for sequencing was PBMCs or a T cell subset sorted from them (not recorded which). These receptors were taken from an adult woman who had mild COVID-19 (a few samples of this study predate the infection). Cell type and time point are not known.

This chain links TRBV11-3 with TRBJ2-3; 9 nucleotides align to TRBD2. The trim removed 8 bases at V and 3 bases at J, leaving 6 bases unmatched. This CDR3 has 14 amino acids. Germline loops: CDR1 SGHNT, CDR2 YENEEA. The CDR3 coding sequence is TGTGCCAGCGCCGGGACTAGCCTGACAGATACGCAGTATTTT. Translation: CASAGTSLTDTQYF.

V is TRBV15 and J is TRBJ2-3; D uncertain. This CDR3 has 11 residues. The ends were cut back, 5 bases at V and 7 bases at J, with 7 bases in the middle. Germline V lookup: CDR1 LNHNV, CDR2 YYDKDF (reference sequence). For the CDR3, the DNA is TGTGCCACCAGCGGAACTTATACGCAGTATTTT. Its translation is CATSGTYTQYF.